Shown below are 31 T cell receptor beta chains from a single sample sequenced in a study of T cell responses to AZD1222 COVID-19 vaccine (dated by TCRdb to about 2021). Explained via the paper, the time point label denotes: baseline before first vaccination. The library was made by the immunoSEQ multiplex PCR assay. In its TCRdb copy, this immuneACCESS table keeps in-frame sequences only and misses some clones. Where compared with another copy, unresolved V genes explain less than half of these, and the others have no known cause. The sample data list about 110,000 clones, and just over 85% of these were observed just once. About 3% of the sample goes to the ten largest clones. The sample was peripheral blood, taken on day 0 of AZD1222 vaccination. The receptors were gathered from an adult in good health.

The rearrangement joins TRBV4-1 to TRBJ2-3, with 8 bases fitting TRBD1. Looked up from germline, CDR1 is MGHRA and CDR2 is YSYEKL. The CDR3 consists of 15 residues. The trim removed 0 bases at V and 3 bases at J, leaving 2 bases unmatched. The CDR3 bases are TGCGCCAGCAGCCAAGATCGGACAGGGACAGATACGCAGTATTTT. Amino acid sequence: CASSQDRTGTDTQYF.

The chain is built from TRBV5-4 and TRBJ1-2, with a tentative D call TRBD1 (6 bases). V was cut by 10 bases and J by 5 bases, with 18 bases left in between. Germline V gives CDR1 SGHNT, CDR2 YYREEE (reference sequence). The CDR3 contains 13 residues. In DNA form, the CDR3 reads TGTGCCTCCCACCGGGACAAGGAGTATGGCTACACCTTC. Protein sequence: CASHRDKEYGYTF.

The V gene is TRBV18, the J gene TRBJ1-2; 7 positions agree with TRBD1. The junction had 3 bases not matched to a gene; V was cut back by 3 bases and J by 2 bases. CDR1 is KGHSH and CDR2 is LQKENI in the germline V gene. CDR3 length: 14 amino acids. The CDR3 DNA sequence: TGTGCCAGCTCACCCTACAGGGGCAACTATGGCTACACCTTC. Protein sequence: CASSPYRGNYGYTF. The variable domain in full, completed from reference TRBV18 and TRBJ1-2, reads NAGVMQNPRHLVRRRGQEARLRCSPMKGHSHVYWYRQLPEEGLKFMVYLQKENIIDESGMPKERFSAEFPKEGPSILRIQQVVRGDSAAYFCASSPYRGNYGYTFGSGTRLTVV.

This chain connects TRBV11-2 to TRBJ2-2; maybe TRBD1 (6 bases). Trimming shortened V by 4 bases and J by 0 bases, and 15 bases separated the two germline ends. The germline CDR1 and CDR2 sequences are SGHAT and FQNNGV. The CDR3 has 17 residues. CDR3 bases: TGTGCCAGCAGCTCCCGGTTCGGACAGACGAACACCGGGGAGCTGTTTTTT. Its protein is CASSSRFGQTNTGELFF.

The CDR3 protein is CASRADRGIYEQYF. CDR3 bases: TGTGCCAGTAGGGCGGACAGGGGAATCTACGAGCAGTACTTC. The chain has TRBV19 and TRBJ2-7; 9 bases align to TRBD1. The CDR3 runs 14 residues. Germline V lookup: CDR1 LNHDA, CDR2 SQIVND (reference sequence). J gave up 3 bases and V 6 bases, and 6 bases lay outside the gene matches.

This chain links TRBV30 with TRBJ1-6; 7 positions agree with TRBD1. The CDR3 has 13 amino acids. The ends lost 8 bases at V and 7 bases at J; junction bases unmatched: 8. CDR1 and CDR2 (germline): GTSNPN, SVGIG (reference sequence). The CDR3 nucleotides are TGTGCCGGGTCACAGGGGTGGAATTCACCCCTCCACTTT. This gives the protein CAGSQGWNSPLHF.

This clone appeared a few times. CDR3 loop: CASSDEQGYTEAFF. The CDR3, as DNA: TGCGCCAGCAGCGACGAACAGGGGTACACTGAAGCTTTCTTT. The chain uses TRBV5-1 and TRBJ1-1; 7 bases match TRBD1. The V gene end was trimmed by 4 bases and the J gene end by 3 bases; junction bases not matched to a gene: 6. The germline CDR1 and CDR2 sequences are SGHRS and YFSETQ. This CDR3 region has 14 residues.

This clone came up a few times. The DNA for the CDR3 is TGTGCCAGCAGCGGACTAGCGGGGGGGCCCTCAAGCACAGATACGCAGTATTTT. This translates into CASSGLAGGPSSTDTQYF. The rearrangement uses TRBV28 and TRBJ2-3; 15 nucleotides match TRBD2. This CDR3 contains 18 residues. The V gene's germline CDR1 is MDHEN and CDR2 SYDVKM. V lost 6 bases, J lost 0 bases, and 7 bases stayed unmatched.

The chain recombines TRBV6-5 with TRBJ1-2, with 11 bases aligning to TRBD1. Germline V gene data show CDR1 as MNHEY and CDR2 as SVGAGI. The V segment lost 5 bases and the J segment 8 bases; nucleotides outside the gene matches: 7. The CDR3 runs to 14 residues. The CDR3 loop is CASSRGQGAAGYTF. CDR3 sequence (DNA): TGTGCCAGCAGTCGTGGACAGGGGGCCGCCGGCTACACCTTC.

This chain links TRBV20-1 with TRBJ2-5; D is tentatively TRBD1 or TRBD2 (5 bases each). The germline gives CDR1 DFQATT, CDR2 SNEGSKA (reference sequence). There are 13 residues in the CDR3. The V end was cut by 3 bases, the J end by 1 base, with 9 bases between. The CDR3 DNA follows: TGCAGTGCTAGTGGGACGGCCCAAGAGACCCAGTACTTC. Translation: CSASGTAQETQYF.

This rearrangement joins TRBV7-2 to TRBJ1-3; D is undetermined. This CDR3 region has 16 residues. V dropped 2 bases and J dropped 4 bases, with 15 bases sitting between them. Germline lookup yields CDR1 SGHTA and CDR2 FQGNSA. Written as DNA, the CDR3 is TGTGCCAGCAGCTTAATGGCCGGCGGTAACGGAAACACCATATATTTT. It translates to CASSLMAGGNGNTIYF.

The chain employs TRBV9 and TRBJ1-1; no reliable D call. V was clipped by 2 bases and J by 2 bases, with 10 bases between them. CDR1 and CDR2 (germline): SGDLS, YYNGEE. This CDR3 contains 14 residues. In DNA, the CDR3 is TGTGCCAGCAGCGTTAGAGATCTTAACACTGAAGCTTTCTTT. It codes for CASSVRDLNTEAFF.

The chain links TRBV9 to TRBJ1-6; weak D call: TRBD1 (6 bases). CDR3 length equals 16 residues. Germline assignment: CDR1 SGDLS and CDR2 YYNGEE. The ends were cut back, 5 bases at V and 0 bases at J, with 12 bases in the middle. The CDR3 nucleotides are TGTGCCAGCAGACAGGGCCGAGACTCCTATAATTCACCCCTCCACTTT. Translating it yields CASRQGRDSYNSPLHF.

CDR3: CAAPEGGASQPQHF. The CDR3 nucleotides are TGTGCCGCCCCGGAGGGAGGGGCGAGTCAGCCCCAGCATTTT. J is TRBJ1-5 and V is TRBV7-5. TRBV7-5 is annotated as a pseudogene. The CDR3 covers 14 residues.

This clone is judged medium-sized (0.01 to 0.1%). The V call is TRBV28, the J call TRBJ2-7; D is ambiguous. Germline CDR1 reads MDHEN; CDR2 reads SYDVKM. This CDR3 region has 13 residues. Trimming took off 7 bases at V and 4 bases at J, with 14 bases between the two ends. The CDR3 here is CASNRTALYEQYF. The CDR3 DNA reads TGTGCCAGCAATAGGACGGCCCTATACGAGCAGTACTTC.

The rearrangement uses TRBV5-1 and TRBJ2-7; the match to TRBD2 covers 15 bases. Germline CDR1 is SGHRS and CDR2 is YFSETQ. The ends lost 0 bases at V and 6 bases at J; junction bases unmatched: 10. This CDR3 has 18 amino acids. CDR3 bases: TGCGCCAGCAGCTTGGGGTCTGTGGGACTAGCGGGGGGTGGCGAGCAGTACTTC. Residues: CASSLGSVGLAGGGEQYF.

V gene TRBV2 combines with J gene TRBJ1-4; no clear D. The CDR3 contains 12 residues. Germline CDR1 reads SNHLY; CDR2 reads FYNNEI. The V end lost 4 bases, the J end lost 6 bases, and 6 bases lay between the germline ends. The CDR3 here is CASSAQYEKLFF. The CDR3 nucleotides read TGTGCCAGCAGTGCCCAGTATGAAAAACTGTTTTTT.

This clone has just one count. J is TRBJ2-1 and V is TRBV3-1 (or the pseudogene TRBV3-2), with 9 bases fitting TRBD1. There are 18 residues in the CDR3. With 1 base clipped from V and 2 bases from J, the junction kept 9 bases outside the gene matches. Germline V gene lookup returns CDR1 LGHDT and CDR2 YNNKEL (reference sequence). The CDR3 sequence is CASSQVLGTGHPYNEQFF. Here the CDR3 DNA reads TGTGCCAGCAGCCAAGTTCTGGGGACAGGGCACCCCTACAATGAGCAGTTCTTC.

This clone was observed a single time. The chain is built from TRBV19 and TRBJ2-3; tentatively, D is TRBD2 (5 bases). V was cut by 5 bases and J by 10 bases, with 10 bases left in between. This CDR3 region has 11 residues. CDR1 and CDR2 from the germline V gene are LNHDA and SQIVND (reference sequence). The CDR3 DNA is TGTGCCAGTAGTCGGGAATATGCGCAGTATTTT. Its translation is CASSREYAQYF. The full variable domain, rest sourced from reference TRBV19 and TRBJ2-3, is DGGITQSPKYLFRKEGQNVTLSCEQNLNHDAMYWYRQDPGQGLRLIYYSQIVNDFQKGDIAEGYSVSREKKESFPLTVTSAQKNPTAFYLCASSREYAQYFGPGTRLTVL.

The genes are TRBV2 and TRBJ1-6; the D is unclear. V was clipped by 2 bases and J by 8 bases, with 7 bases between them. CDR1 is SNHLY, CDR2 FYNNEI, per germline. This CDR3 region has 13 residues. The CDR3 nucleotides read TGTGCCAGCAGTGAAAGGTGGGATTCACCCCTCCACTTT. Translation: CASSERWDSPLHF.

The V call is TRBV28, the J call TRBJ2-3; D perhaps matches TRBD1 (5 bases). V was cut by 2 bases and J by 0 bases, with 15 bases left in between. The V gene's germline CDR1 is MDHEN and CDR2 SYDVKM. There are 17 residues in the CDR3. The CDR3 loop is CASSLTATRQSTDTQYF. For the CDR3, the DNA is TGTGCCAGCAGTTTAACTGCAACAAGACAGAGCACAGATACGCAGTATTTT. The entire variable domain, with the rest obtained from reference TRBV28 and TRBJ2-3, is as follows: DVKVTQSSRYLVKRTGEKVFLECVQDMDHENMFWYRQDPGLGLRLIYFSYDVKMKEKGDIPEGYSVSREKKERFSLILESASTNQTSMYLCASSLTATRQSTDTQYFGPGTRLTVL.

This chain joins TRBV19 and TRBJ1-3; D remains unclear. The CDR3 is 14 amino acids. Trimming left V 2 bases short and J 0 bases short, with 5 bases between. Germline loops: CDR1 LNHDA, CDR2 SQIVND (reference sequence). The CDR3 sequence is CASSINRSGNTIYF. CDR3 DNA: TGTGCCAGTAGTATAAACCGCTCTGGAAACACCATATATTTT.

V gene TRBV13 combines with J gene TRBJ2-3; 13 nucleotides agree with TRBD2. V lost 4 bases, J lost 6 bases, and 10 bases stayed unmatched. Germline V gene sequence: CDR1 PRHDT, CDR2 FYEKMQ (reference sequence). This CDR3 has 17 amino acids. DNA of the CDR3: TGTGCCAGCAGCTCTCCCCCGACTAGCGGGGGGCCGGATACGCAGTATTTT. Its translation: CASSSPPTSGGPDTQYF. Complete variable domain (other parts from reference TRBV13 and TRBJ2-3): AAGVIQSPRHLIKEKRETATLKCYPIPRHDTVYWYQQGPGQDPQFLISFYEKMQSDKGSIPDRFSAQQFSDYHSELNMSSLELGDSALYFCASSSPPTSGGPDTQYFGPGTRLTVL.

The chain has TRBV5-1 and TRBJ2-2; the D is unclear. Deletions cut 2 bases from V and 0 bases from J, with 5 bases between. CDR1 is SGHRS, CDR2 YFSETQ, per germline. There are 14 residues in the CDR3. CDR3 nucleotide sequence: TGCGCCAGCAGCTTAGGGACGAACACCGGGGAGCTGTTTTTT. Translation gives CASSLGTNTGELFF. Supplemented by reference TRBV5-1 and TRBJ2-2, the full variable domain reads KAGVTQTPRYLIKTRGQQVTLSCSPISGHRSVSWYQQTPGQGLQFLFEYFSETQRNKGNFPGRFSGRQFSNSRSEMNVSTLELGDSALYLCASSLGTNTGELFFGEGSRLTVL.

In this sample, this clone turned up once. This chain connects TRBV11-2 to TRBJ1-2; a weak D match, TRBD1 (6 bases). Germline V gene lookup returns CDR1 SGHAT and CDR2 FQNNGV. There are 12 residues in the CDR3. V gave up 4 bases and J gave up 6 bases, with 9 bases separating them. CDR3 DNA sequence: TGTGCCAGCAGCTACCACAGGGATGGCTACACCTTC. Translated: CASSYHRDGYTF.

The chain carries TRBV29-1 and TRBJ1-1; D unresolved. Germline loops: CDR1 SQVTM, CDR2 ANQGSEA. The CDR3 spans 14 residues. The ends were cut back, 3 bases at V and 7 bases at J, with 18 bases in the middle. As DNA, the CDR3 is TGCAGCGTTGACCCCGCCGTCTTGCTAGGTGAAGCTTTCTTT. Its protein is CSVDPAVLLGEAFF. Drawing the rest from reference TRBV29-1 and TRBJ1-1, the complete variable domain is SAVISQKPSRDICQRGTSLTIQCQVDSQVTMMFWYRQQPGQSLTLIATANQGSEATYESGFVIDKFPISRPNLTFSTLTVSNMSPEDSSIYLCSVDPAVLLGEAFFGQGTRLTVV.

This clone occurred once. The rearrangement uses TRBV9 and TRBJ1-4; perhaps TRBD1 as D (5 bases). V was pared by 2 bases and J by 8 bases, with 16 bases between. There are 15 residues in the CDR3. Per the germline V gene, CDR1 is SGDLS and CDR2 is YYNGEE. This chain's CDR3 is CASSVQGGREEKLFF. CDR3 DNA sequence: TGTGCCAGCAGCGTCCAGGGAGGCAGGGAGGAAAAACTGTTTTTT.

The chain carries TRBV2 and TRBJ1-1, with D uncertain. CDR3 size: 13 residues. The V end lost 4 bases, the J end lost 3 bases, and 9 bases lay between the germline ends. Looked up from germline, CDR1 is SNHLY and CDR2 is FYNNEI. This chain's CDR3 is CASSVDGYTEAFF. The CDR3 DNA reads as TGTGCCAGCAGTGTGGACGGGTACACTGAAGCTTTCTTT.

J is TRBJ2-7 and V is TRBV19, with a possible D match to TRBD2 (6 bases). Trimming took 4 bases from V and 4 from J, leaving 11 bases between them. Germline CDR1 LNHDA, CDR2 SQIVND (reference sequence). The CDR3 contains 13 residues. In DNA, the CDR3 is TGTGCCAGTAGTAATGGACTAACTTACGAGCAGTACTTC. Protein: CASSNGLTYEQYF.

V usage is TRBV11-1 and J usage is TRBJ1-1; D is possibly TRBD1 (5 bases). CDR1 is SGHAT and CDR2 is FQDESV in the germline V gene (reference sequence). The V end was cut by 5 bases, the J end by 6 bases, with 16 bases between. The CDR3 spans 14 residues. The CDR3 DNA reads TGTGCCAGCAGCCCCCAGTACCGAGGGGCTGAAGCTTTCTTT. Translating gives CASSPQYRGAEAFF. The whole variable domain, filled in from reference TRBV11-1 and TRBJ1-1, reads EAEVAQSPRYKITEKSQAVAFWCDPISGHATLYWYRQILGQGPELLVQFQDESVVDDSQLPKDRFSAERLKGVDSTLKIQPAELGDSAMYLCASSPQYRGAEAFFGQGTRLTVV.

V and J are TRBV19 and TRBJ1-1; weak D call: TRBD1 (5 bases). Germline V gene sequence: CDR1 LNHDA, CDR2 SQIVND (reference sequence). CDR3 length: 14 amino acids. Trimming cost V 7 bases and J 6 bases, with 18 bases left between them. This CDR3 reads CASKGAVGLSEAFF. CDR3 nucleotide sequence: TGTGCCAGTAAAGGGGCTGTCGGATTGTCTGAAGCTTTCTTT.